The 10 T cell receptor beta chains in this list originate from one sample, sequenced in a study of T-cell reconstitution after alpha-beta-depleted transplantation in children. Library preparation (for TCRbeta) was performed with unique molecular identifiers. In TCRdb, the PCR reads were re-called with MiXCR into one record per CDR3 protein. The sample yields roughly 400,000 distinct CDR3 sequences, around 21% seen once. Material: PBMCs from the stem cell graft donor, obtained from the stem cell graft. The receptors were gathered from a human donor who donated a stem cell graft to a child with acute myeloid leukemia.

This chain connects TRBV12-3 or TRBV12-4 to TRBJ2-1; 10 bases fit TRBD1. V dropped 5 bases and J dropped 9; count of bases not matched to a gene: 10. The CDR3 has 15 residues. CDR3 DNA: TGTGCCAGCAGTCCCGGGACAGGGGATTTCGGTGAGCAGTTCTTC. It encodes CASSPGTGDFGEQFF.

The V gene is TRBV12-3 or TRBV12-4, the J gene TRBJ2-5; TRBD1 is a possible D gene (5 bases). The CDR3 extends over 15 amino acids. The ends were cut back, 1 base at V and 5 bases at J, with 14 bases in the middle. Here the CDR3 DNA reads TGTGCCAGCAGTTTAGGGTCAGGGTCCCGGGAGACCCAGTACTTC. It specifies CASSLGSGSRETQYF.

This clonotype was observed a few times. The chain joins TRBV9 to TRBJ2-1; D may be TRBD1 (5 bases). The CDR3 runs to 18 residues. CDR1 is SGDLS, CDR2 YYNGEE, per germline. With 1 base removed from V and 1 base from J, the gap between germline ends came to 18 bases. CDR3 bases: TGTGCCAGCAGCGTAAGCCATTTACCGCCAGGGTCCTACAATGAGCAGTTCTTC. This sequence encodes CASSVSHLPPGSYNEQFF.

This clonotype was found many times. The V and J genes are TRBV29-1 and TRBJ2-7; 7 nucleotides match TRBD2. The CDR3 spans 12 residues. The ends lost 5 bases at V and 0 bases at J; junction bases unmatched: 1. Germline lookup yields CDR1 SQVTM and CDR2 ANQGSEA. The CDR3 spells CSVRGDSYEQYF. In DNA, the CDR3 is TGCAGCGTTCGGGGGGACTCCTACGAGCAGTACTTC.

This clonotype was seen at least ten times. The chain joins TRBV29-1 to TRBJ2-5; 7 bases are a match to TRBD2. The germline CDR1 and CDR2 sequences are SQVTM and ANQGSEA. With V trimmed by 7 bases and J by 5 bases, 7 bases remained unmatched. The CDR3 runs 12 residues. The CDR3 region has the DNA TGCAGCGCCATAGCGGGCGGCGAGACCCAGTACTTC. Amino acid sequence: CSAIAGGETQYF.

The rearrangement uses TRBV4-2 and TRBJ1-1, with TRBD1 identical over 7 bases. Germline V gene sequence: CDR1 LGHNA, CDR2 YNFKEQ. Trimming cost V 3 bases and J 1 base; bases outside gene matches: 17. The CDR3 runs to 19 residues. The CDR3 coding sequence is TGTGCCAGCAGCCATTCCAACCTAGGAGGGGGCCGGGGGAACACTGAAGCTTTCTTT. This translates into CASSHSNLGGGRGNTEAFF.

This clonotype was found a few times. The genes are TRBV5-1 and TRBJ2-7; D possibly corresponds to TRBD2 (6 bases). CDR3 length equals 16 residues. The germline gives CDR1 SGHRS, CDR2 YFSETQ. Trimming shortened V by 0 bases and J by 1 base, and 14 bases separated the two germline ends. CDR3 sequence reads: CASSLDGTGVSYEQYF. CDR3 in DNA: TGCGCCAGCAGCTTGGATGGGACGGGAGTGTCCTACGAGCAGTACTTC. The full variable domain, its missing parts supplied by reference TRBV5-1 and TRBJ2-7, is KAGVTQTPRYLIKTRGQQVTLSCSPISGHRSVSWYQQTPGQGLQFLFEYFSETQRNKGNFPGRFSGRQFSNSRSEMNVSTLELGDSALYLCASSLDGTGVSYEQYFGPGTRLTVT.

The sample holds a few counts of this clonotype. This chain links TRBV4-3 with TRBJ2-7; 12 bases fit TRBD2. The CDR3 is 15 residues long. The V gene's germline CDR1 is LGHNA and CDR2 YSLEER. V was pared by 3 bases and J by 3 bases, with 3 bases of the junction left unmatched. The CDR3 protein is CASSQGTSGFYEQYF. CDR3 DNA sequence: TGCGCCAGCAGCCAGGGGACTAGCGGGTTCTACGAGCAGTACTTC.

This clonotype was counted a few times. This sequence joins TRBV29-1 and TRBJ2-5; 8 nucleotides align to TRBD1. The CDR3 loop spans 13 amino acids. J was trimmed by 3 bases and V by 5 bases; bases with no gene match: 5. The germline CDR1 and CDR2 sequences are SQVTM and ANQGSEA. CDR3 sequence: CSVNRGSEETQYF. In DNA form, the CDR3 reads TGCAGCGTTAACAGGGGGTCCGAAGAGACCCAGTACTTC. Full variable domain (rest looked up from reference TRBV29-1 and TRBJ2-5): SAVISQKPSRDICQRGTSLTIQCQVDSQVTMMFWYRQQPGQSLTLIATANQGSEATYESGFVIDKFPISRPNLTFSTLTVSNMSPEDSSIYLCSVNRGSEETQYFGPGTRLLVL.

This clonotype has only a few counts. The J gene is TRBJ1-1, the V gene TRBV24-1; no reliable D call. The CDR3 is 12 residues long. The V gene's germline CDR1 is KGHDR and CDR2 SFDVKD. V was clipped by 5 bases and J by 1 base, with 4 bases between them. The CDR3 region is CATSAGNTEAFF. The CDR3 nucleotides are TGTGCCACCAGTGCAGGGAACACTGAAGCTTTCTTT.